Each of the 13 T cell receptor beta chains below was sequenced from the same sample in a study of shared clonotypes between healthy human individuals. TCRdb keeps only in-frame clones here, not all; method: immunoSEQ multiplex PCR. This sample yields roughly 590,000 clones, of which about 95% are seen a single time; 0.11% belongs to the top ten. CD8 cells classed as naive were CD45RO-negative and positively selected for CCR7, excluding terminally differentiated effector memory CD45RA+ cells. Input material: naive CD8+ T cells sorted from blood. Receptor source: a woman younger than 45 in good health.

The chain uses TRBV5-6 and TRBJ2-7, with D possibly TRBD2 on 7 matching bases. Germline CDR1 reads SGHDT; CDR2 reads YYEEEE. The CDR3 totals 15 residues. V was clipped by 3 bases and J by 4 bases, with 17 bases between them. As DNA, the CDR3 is TGTGCCAGCAGCTCGGGGGCTAGCGGTTATTACGAGCAGTACTTC. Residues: CASSSGASGYYEQYF.

In nucleotides, the CDR3 is TGCGCCAGCAGCGGAACCTACGAGCAGTACTTC. Translated, it gives CASSGTYEQYF. The chain couples TRBV5-1 to TRBJ2-7, with unresolved D. With 4 bases removed from V and 2 bases from J, the gap between germline ends came to 4 bases. Germline V gives CDR1 SGHRS, CDR2 YFSETQ. This CDR3 has 11 amino acids.

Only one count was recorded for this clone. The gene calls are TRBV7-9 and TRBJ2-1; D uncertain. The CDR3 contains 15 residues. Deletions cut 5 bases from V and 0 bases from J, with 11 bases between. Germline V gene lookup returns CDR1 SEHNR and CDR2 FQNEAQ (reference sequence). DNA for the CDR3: TGTGCCAGCAGCGCCCAGGCTGCCTCCTACAATGAGCAGTTCTTC. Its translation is CASSAQAASYNEQFF.

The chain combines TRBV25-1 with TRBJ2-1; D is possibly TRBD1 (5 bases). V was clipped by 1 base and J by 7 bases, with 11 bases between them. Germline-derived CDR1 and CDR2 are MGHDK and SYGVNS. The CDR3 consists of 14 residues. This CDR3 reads CASSEFLQGNEQFF. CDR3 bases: TGTGCCAGCAGTGAATTTCTCCAGGGAAATGAGCAGTTCTTC.

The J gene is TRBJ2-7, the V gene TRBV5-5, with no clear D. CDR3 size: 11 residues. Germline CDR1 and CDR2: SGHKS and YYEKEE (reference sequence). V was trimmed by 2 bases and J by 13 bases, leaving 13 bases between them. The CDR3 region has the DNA TGTGCCAGCAGCTTAGCATCTCCGATCTACTTC. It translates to CASSLASPIYF.

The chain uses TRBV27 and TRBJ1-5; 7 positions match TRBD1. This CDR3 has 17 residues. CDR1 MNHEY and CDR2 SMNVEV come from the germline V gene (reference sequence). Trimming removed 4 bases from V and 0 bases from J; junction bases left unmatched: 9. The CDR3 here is CASSSWDSLYSNQPQHF. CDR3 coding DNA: TGTGCCAGCAGTTCTTGGGACAGTCTATATAGCAATCAGCCCCAGCATTTT.

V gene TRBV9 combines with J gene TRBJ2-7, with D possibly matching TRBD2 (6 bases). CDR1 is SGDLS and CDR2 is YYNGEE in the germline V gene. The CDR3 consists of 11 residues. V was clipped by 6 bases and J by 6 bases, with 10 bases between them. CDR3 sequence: CASTEGGEQYF. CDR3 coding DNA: TGTGCCAGCACGGAGGGCGGCGAGCAGTACTTC.

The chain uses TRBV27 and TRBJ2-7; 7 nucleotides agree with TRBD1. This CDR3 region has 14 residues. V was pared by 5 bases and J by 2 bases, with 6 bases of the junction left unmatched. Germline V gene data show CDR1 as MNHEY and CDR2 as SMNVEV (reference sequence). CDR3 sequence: CASSPGGNTYEQYF. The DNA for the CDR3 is TGTGCCAGCAGTCCAGGGGGTAACACCTACGAGCAGTACTTC.

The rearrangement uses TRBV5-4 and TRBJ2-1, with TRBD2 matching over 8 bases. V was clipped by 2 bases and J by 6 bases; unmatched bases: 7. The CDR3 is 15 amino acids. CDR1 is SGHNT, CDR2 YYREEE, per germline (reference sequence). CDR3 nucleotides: TGTGCCAGCAGCTTAACGGGAGGGCCTGGCAATGAGCAGTTCTTC. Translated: CASSLTGGPGNEQFF.

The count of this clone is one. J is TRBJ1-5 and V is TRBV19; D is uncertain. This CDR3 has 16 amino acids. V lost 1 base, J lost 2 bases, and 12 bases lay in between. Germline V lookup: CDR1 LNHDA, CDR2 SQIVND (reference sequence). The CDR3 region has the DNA TGTGCCAGTAGTATAGGTCTCTACTTGGGCAATCAGCCCCAGCATTTT. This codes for CASSIGLYLGNQPQHF.

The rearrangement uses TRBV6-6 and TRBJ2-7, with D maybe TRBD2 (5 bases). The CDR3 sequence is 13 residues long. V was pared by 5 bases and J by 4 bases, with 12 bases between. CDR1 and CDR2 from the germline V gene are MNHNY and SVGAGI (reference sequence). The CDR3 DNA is TGTGCCAGCAGTGAGGGATTAGTATACGAGCAGTACTTC. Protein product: CASSEGLVYEQYF.

CDR3 sequence reads: CASSTPLDISYGYTF. DNA of the CDR3: TGTGCCAGTAGTACGCCCCTCGACATCTCGTATGGCTACACCTTC. The chain joins TRBV19 to TRBJ1-2, with D uncertain. Trimming shortened V by 4 bases and J by 5 bases, and 17 bases separated the two germline ends. This CDR3 comprises 15 residues. Germline CDR1 LNHDA, CDR2 SQIVND (reference sequence).

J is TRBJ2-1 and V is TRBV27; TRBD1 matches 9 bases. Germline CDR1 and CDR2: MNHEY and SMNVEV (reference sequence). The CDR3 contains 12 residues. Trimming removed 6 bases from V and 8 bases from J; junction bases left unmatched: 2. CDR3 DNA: TGTGCCAGCAGCGGACAGGGGTATGAGCAGTTCTTC. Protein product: CASSGQGYEQFF.